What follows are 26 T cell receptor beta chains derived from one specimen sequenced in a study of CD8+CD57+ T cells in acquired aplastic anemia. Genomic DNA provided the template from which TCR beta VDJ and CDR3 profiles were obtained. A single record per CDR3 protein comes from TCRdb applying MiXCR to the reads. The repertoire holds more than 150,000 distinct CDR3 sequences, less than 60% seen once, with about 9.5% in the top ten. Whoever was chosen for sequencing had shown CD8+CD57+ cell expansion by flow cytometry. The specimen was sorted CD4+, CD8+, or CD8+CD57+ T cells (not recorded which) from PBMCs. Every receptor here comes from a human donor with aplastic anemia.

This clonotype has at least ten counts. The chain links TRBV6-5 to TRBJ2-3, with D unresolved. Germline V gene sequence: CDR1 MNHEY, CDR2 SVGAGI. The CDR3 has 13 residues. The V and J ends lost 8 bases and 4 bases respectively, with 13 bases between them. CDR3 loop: CASAPLIADTQYF. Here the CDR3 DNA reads TGTGCCAGCGCTCCCCTTATCGCAGATACGCAGTATTTT.

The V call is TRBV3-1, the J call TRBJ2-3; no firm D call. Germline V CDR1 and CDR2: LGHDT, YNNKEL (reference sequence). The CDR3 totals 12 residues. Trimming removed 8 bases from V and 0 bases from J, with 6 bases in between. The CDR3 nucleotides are TGTGCCAGCGCTGATAGCACAGATACGCAGTATTTT. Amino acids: CASADSTDTQYF.

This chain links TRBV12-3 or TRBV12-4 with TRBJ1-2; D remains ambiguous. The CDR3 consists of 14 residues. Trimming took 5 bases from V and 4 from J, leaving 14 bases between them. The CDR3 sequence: CASSPDPGSYGYTF. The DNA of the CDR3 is TGTGCCAGCAGTCCTGACCCTGGGAGCTATGGCTACACCTTC.

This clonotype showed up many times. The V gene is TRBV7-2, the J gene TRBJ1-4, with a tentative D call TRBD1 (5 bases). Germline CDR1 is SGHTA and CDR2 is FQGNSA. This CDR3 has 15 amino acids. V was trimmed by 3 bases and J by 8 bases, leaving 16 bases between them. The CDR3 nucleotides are TGTGCCAGCAGCTTCGGGGGGGGAAGATCAGAAAAACTGTTTTTT. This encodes CASSFGGGRSEKLFF. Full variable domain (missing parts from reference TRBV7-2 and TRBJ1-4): GAGVSQSPSNKVTEKGKDVELRCDPISGHTALYWYRQSLGQGLEFLIYFQGNSAPDKSGLPSDRFSAERTGGSVSTLTIQRTQQEDSAVYLCASSFGGGRSEKLFFGSGTQLSVL.

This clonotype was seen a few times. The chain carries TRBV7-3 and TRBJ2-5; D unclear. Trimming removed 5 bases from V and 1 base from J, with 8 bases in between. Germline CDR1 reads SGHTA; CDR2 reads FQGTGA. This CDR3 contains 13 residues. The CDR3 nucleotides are TGTGCCAGCAGCGCGACTGTCCAAGAGACCCAGTACTTC. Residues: CASSATVQETQYF.

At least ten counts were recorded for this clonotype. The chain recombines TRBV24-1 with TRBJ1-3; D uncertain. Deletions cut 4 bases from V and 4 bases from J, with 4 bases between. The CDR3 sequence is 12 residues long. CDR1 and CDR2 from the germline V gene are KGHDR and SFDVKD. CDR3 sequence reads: CATSESGNTIYF. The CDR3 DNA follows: TGTGCCACCAGTGAAAGCGGAAACACCATATATTTT.

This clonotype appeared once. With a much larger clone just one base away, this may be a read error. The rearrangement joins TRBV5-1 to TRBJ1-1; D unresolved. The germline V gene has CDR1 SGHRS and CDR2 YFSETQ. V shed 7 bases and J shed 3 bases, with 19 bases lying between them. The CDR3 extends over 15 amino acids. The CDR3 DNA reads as TGCGCCAGCGGCTCCCAACCCGACCCCTACACTGAAGCTTTCTTT. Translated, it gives CASGSQPDPYTEAFF.

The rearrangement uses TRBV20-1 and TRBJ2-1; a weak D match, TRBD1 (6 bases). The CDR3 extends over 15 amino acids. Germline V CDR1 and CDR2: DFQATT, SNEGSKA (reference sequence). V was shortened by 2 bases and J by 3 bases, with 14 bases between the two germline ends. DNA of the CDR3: TGCAGTGCTAGACCAGGACAGCTTAACTACAATGAGCAGTTCTTC. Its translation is CSARPGQLNYNEQFF.

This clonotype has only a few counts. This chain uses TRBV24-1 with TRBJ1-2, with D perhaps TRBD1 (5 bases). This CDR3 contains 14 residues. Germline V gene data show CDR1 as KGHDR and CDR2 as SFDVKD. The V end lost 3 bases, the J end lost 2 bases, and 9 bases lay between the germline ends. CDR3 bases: TGTGCCACCAGTGATCCGGGACCCAACTATGGCTACACCTTC. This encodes CATSDPGPNYGYTF.

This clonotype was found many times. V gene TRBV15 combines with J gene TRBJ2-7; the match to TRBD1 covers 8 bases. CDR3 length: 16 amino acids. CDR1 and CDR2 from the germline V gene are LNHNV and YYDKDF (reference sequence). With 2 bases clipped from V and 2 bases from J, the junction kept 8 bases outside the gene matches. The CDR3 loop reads CATSRSRDRHPYEQYF. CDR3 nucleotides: TGTGCCACCAGCAGATCCAGGGACAGGCACCCCTACGAGCAGTACTTC.

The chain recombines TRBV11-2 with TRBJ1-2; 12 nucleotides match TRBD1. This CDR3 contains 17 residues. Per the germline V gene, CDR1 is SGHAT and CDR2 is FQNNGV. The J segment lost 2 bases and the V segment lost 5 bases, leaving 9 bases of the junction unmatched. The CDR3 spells CASSPRDRGLKNYGYTF. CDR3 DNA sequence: TGTGCCAGCAGCCCTAGGGACAGGGGGCTCAAGAACTATGGCTACACCTTC.

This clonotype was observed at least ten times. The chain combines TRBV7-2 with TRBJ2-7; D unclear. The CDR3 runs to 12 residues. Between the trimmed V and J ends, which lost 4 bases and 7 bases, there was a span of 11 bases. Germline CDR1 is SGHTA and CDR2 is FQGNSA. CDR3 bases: TGTGCCAGCAGCTCAAGCCTACGGGAGCAGTACTTC. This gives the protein CASSSSLREQYF.

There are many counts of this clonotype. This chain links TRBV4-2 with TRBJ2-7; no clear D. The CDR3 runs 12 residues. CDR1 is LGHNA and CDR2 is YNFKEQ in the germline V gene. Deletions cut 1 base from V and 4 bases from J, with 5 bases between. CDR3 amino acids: CASSQVQYEQYF. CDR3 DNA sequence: TGTGCCAGCAGCCAAGTTCAATACGAGCAGTACTTC.

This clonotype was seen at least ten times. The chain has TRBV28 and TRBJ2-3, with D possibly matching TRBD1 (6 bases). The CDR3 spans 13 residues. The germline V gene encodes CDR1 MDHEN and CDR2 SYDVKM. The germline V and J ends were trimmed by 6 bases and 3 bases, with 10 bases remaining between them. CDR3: CASRLTGTDTQYF. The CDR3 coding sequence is TGTGCCAGCAGGCTAACAGGGACAGATACGCAGTATTTT.

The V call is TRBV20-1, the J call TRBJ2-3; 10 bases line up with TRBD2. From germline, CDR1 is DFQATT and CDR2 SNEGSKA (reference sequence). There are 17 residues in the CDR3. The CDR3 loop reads CSAVRIAGGGGTDTQYF. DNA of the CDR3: TGCAGCGCTGTAAGGATAGCGGGAGGAGGGGGCACAGATACGCAGTATTTT.

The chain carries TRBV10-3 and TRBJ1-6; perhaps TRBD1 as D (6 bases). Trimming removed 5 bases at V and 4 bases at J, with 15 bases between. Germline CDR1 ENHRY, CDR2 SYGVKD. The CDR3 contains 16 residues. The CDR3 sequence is CAISRGGASYNSPLHF. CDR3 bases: TGTGCCATCAGTAGGGGGGGGGCGTCTTATAATTCACCCCTCCACTTT.

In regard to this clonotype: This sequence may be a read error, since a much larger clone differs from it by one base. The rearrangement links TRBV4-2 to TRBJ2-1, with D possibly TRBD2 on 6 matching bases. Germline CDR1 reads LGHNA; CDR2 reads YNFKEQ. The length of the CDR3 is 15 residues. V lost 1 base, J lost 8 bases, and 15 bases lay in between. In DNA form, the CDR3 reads TGTGCCAGCAGCCAAGCTAGCGTGAGGGCCTATGAGCAGTTCTTC. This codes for CASSQASVRAYEQFF.

The CDR3 DNA reads as TGCAGTGCTAGACGGTTACAAGAGACCCAGTACTTC. It specifies CSARRLQETQYF. The chain carries TRBV20-1 and TRBJ2-5; D gene unclear. Trimming took off 2 bases at V and 2 bases at J, with 6 bases between the two ends. This CDR3 contains 12 residues. Per germline, CDR1 DFQATT and CDR2 SNEGSKA (reference sequence).

The CDR3 spells CASSEGRQGIGYEQYF. In nucleotides, the CDR3 is TGTGCCAGCAGTGAGGGCCGGCAGGGGATCGGCTACGAGCAGTACTTC. The gene calls are TRBV2 and TRBJ2-7; a possible D gene is TRBD1 (6 bases). V lost 3 bases and J 3 bases, leaving 18 bases between the germline ends. Per the germline V gene, CDR1 is SNHLY and CDR2 is FYNNEI. There are 16 residues in the CDR3.

DNA of the CDR3: TGTGCCAGCAGTGCTATGGTGGGGGGCACCGGGGAGCTGTTTTTT. It translates to CASSAMVGGTGELFF. The chain joins TRBV25-1 to TRBJ2-2; TRBD2 is a possible D gene (6 bases). CDR1 is MGHDK and CDR2 is SYGVNS in the germline V gene. The CDR3 consists of 15 residues. V was cut by 4 bases and J by 4 bases, with 13 bases left in between. Full variable domain (missing parts from reference TRBV25-1 and TRBJ2-2): EADIYQTPRYLVIGTGKKITLECSQTMGHDKMYWYQQDPGMELHLIHYSYGVNSTEKGDLSSESTVSRIRTEHFPLTLESARPSHTSQYLCASSAMVGGTGELFFGEGSRLTVL.

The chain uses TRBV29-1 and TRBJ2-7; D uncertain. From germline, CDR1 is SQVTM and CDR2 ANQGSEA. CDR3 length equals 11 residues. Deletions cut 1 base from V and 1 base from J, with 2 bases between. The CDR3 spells CSVEVSYEQYF. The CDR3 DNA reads TGCAGCGTTGAAGTATCCTACGAGCAGTACTTC.

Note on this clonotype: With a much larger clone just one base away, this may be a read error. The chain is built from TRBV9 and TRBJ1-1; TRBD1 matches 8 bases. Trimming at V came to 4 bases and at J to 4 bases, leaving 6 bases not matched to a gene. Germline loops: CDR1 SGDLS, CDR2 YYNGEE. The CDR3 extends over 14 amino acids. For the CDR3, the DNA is TGTGCCAGCAGCCCAGGGGGCTTGAGCACTGAAGCTTTCTTT. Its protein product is CASSPGGLSTEAFF.

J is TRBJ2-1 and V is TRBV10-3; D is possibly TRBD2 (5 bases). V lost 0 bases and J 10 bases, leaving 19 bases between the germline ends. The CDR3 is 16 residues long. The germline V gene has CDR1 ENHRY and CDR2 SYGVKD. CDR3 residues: CAISESPSSPTMEQFF. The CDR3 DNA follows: TGTGCCATCAGTGAGTCTCCTAGCTCCCCTACAATGGAGCAGTTCTTC.

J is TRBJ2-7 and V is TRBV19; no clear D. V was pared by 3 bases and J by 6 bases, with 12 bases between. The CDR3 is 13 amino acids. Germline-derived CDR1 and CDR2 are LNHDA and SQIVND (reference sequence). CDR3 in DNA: TGTGCCAGTAGTATCGACAAGTCGTCCGAGCAGTACTTC. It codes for CASSIDKSSEQYF.

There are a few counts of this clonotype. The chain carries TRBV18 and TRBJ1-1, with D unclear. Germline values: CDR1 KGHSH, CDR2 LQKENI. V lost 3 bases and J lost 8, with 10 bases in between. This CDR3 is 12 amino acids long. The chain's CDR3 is CASSPPTREAFF. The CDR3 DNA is TGTGCCAGCTCACCGCCGACGCGAGAAGCTTTCTTT. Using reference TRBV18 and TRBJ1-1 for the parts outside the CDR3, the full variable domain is NAGVMQNPRHLVRRRGQEARLRCSPMKGHSHVYWYRQLPEEGLKFMVYLQKENIIDESGMPKERFSAEFPKEGPSILRIQQVVRGDSAAYFCASSPPTREAFFGQGTRLTVV.

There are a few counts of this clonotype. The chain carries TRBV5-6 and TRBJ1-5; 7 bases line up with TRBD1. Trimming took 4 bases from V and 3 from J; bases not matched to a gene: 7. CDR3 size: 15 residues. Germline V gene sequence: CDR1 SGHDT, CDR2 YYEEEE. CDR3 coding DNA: TGTGCCAGCAGCATGCAGGGGGATACCAATCAGCCCCAGCATTTT. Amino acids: CASSMQGDTNQPQHF.